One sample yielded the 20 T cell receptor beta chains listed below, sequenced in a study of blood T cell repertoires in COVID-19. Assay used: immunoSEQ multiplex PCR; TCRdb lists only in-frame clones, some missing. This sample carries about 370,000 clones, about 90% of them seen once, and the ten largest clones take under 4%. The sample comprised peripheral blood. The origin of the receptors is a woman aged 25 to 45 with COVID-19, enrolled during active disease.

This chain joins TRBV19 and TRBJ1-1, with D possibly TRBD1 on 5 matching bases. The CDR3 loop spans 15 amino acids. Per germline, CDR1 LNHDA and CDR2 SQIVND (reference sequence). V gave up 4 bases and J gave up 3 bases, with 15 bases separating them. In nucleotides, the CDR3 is TGTGCCAGTAGTACCCGGCAGGGAGGGGACACTGAAGCTTTCTTT. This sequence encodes CASSTRQGGDTEAFF.

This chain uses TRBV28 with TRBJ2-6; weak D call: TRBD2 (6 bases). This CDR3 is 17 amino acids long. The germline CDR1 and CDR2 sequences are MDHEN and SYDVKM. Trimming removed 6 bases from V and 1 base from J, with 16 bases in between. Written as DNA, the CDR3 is TGTGCCAGCAGCTCGAGAGAGGGGAGGTCTGGGGCCAACGTCCTGACTTTC. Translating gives CASSSREGRSGANVLTF.

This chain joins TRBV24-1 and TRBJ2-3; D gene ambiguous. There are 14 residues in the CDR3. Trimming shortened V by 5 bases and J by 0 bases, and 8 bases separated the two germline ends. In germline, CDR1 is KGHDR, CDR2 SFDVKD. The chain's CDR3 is CATSGAVSTDTQYF. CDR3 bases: TGTGCCACCAGTGGGGCTGTGAGCACAGATACGCAGTATTTT.

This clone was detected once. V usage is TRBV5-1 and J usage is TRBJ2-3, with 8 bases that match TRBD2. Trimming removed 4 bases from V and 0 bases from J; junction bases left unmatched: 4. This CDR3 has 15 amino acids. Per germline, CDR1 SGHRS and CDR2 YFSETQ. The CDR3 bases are TGCGCCAGCAGCCTTGCGGGGGGCAGCACAGATACGCAGTATTTT. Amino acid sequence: CASSLAGGSTDTQYF.

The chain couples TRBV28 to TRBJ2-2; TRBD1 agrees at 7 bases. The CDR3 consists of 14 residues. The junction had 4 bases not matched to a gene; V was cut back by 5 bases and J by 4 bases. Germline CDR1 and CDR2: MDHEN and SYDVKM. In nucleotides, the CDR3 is TGTGCCAGCAGTCTGACAGGGTCCACCGGGGAGCTGTTTTTT. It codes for CASSLTGSTGELFF.

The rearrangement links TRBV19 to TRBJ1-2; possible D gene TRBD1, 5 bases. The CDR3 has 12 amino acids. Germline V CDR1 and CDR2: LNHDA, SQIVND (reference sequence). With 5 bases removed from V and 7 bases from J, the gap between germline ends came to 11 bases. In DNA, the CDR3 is TGTGCCAGTAGTGAAGGGGTTGCTGGCTACACCTTC. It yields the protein CASSEGVAGYTF.

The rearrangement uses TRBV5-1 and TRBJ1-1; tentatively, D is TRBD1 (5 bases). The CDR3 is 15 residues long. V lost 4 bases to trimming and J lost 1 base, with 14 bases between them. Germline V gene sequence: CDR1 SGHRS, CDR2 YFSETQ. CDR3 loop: CASSVTAGQNTEAFF. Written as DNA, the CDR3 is TGCGCCAGCAGCGTTACCGCAGGACAGAACACTGAAGCTTTCTTT.

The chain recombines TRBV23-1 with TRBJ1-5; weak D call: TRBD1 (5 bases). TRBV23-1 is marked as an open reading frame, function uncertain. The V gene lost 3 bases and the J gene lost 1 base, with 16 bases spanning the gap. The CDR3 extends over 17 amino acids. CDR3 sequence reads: CASSHPRQGWSNQPQHF. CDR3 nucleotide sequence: TGCGCCAGCAGTCACCCCCGGCAGGGATGGAGCAATCAGCCCCAGCATTTT.

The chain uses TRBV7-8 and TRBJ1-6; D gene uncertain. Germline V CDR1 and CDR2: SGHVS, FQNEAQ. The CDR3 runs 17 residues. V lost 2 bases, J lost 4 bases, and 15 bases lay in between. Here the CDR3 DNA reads TGTGCCAGCAGCTTATTGGATCGGGATCCATATAATTCACCCCTCCACTTT. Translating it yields CASSLLDRDPYNSPLHF.

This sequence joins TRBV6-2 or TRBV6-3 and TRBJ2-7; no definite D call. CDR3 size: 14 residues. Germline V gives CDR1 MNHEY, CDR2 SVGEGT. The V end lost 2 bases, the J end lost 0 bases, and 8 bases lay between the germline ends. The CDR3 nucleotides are TGTGCCAGCAGTTACCAGAGACACTCCTACGAGCAGTACTTC. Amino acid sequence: CASSYQRHSYEQYF.

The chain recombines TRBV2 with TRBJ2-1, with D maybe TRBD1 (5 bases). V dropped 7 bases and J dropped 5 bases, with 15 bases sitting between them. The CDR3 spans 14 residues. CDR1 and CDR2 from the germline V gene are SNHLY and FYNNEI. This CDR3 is CASMGPAPNNEQFF. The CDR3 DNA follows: TGTGCCAGCATGGGGCCAGCCCCGAACAATGAGCAGTTCTTC.

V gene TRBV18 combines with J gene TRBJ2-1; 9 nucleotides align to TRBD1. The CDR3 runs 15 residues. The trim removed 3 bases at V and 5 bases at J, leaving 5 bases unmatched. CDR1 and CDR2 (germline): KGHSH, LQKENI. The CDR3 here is CASSPGQGTDNEQFF. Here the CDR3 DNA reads TGTGCCAGCTCACCCGGACAGGGGACCGACAATGAGCAGTTCTTC.

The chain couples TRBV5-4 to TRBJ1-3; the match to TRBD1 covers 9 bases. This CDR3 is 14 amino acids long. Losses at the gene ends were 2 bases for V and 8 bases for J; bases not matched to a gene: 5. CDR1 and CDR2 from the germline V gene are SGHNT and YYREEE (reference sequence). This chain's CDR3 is CASSFQGQGYTIYF. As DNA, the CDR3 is TGTGCCAGCAGCTTCCAGGGACAGGGCTACACCATATATTTT.

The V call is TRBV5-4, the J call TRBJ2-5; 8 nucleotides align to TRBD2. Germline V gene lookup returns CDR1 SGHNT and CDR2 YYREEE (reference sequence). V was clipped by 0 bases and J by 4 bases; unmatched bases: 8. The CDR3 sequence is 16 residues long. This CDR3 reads CASSLDLTGGLETQYF. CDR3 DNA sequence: TGTGCCAGCAGCTTGGATCTGACGGGGGGGCTAGAGACCCAGTACTTC. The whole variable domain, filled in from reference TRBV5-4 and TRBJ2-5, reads ETGVTQSPTHLIKTRGQQVTLRCSSQSGHNTVSWYQQALGQGPQFIFQYYREEENGRGNFPPRFSGLQFPNYSSELNVNALELDDSALYLCASSLDLTGGLETQYFGPGTRLLVL.

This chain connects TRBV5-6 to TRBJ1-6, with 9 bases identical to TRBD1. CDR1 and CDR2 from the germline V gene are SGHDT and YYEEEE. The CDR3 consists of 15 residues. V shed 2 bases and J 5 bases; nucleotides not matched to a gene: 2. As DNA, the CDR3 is TGTGCCAGCAGCTTCGGGGACAGGGATAATTCACCCCTCCACTTT. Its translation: CASSFGDRDNSPLHF.

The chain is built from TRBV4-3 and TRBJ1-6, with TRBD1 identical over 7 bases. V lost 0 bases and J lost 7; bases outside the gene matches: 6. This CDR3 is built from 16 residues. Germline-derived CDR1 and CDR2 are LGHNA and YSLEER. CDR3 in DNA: TGCGCCAGCAGCCAAGATACGGGACAGAGCAATTCACCCCTCCACTTT. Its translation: CASSQDTGQSNSPLHF.

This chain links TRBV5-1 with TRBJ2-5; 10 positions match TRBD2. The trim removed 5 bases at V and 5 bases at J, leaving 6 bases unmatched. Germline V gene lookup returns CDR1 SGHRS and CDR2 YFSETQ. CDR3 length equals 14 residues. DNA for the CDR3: TGCGCCAGCAGTTGGTTTAGCGGGGGGGAGACCCAGTACTTC. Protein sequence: CASSWFSGGETQYF.

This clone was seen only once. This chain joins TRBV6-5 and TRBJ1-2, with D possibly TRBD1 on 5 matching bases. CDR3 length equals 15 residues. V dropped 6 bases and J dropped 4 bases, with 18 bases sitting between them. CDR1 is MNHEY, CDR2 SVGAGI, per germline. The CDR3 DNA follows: TGTGCCAGCAGCCCCGAATCCTGGGGCGGCTATGGCTACACCTTC. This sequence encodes CASSPESWGGYGYTF.

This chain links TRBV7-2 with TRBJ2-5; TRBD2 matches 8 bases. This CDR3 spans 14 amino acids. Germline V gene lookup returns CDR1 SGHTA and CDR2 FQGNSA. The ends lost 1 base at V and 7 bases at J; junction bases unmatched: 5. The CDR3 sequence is CASSLVAGSGTQYF. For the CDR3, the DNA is TGTGCCAGCAGCTTAGTAGCGGGGTCGGGGACCCAGTACTTC.

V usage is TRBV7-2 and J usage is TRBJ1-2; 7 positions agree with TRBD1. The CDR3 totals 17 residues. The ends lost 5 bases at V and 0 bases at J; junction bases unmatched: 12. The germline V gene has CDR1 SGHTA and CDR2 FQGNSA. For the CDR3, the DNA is TGTGCCAGCAGCCCCATAGGGGGGACAGAAGCTAACTATGGCTACACCTTC. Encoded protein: CASSPIGGTEANYGYTF.